Listed below are T cell receptor beta chains from one sample, sequenced in a study of vaccination and CD4 T cells after COVID-19. Their antigens remain unidentified. TCRdb fed the PCR reads into MiXCR, producing one record per CDR3 protein. The data hold under 25,000 distinct CDR3 sequences, with roughly two thirds observed a single time. Sequencing was carried out using CD4+ T cells from blood, cultured in vitro. The receptors here all came from a human donor who had recovered from COVID-19. The CDR3 runs from the conserved cysteine through the conserved F or W. A D gene is named only where the DNA matches it firmly. Size is stated for part of the rows, as once, few or many counts, or as a class when the clone is expanded.

v_gene	d_gene	j_gene	abundance	CDR3nt	CDR3aa
TRBV7-9	-	TRBJ1-2	-	TGTGCCAGCAGCTTAGCGGTGGGCAGTACGAACTATGGCTACACCTTC	CASSLAVGSTNYGYTF
TRBV10-1	-	TRBJ2-1	-	TGCGCCAGCAGTGACTTTGCAGGGGCCTCGGCTGAGCAGTTCTTC	CASSDFAGASAEQFF
TRBV12-5	TRBD1	TRBJ2-2	-	TGTGCTAGTGGTTTGGCGAAGACTGGACAGGGGGTGACCGGGGAGCTGTTTTTT	CASGLAKTGQGVTGELFF
TRBV20-1	TRBD1	TRBJ1-5	few	TGCAGTGCCGGACAGGTTCAGCCCCAGCATTTT	CSAGQVQPQHF
TRBV4-1	-	TRBJ1-2	-	TGCGCCAGCAGCCAAGACAGGGATGTTGGCTACACCTTC	CASSQDRDVGYTF
TRBV19	-	TRBJ1-1	-	TGTGCCAGTAGTTTTGTCTGGGGCACTGAAGCTTTCTTT	CASSFVWGTEAFF
TRBV27	-	TRBJ1-2	-	TGTGCCAGCAGTCCCGCGGGGGCTAACTATGGCTACACCTTC	CASSPAGANYGYTF
TRBV12-5	TRBD1	TRBJ1-1	once	TGTGCTAGTGCTAGGACAGGCCGGAACACTGAAGCTTTCTTT	CASARTGRNTEAFF
TRBV20-1	-	TRBJ1-2	few	TGCAGTGCTTCCCGAGGACGGGGGAGGGATGGCTACACCTTC	CSASRGRGRDGYTF
TRBV20-1	-	TRBJ1-1	-	TGCAGTGCTACGGGGAACACTGAAGCTTTCTTT	CSATGNTEAFF
TRBV20-1	-	TRBJ1-5	-	TGCAGTGCCCTCGGGACGGCGACGGGTCAGCCCCAGCATTTT	CSALGTATGQPQHF
TRBV18	-	TRBJ1-5	-	TGTGCCAGCTCACCTCTCGGATCAGGGCCTGATCAGCCCCAGCATTTT	CASSPLGSGPDQPQHF
TRBV7-6	TRBD1	TRBJ2-1	-	TGTGCCAGCAGCTTAGCACCAGGGACAGCCAATGAGCAGTTCTTC	CASSLAPGTANEQFF
TRBV7-6	TRBD2	TRBJ2-1	-	TGTGCCAGCAGCTCCACTAGCGGGAGGGCCGATGAGCAGTTCTTC	CASSSTSGRADEQFF
TRBV24-1	TRBD1	TRBJ2-3	-	TGTGCCACCAGTGGGACAGGGGGCACAGATACGCAGTATTTT	CATSGTGGTDTQYF
TRBV14	TRBD2	TRBJ2-2	-	TGTGCCAGCAGCCCCTGGACTAGCGGGAGGCCGAACACCGGGGAGCTGTTTTTT	CASSPWTSGRPNTGELFF
TRBV18	TRBD1	TRBJ2-5	-	TGTGCCAGCTCAGGACAGGGTCGGGCGGTGACCCAGTACTTC	CASSGQGRAVTQYF
TRBV6-2/TRBV6-3	-	TRBJ1-2	-	TGTGCCAGCAGTTACCGAATCTATGGCTACACCTTC	CASSYRIYGYTF
TRBV30	-	TRBJ1-5	few	TGTGCCTGGAGTGCCCGGTCGGGGGTTATTCAGCCCCAGCATTTT	CAWSARSGVIQPQHF
TRBV6-1	TRBD1	TRBJ2-5	-	TGTGCCAGCAGTGTTCGTCCGGGACAGGGGACCCAAGAGACCCAGTACTTC	CASSVRPGQGTQETQYF
TRBV20-1	-	TRBJ1-1	few	TGCAGTGCAACCCTCCCCCCGGGGTGGGACACTGAAGCTTTCTTT	CSATLPPGWDTEAFF
TRBV20-1	TRBD1	TRBJ1-2	few	TGCAGTGCTAGGTCGGACAGGACTCCTAACTATGGCTACACCTTC	CSARSDRTPNYGYTF
TRBV7-2	TRBD2	TRBJ2-1	-	TGTGCCAGCAGCAAGGTAGCGGGTCCCTTCAATGAGCAGTTCTTC	CASSKVAGPFNEQFF
TRBV6-2/TRBV6-3	-	TRBJ2-1	few	TGTGCCAGCAGTCCAGGGGGGAGATTGGGGAATGAGCAGTTCTTC	CASSPGGRLGNEQFF
TRBV5-4	-	TRBJ1-5	-	TGTGCCATCACACTGGAAAAGAGCAATCAGCCCCAGCATTTT	CAITLEKSNQPQHF
TRBV20-1	TRBD1	TRBJ1-2	-	TGCAGTGCTCCGGGACAGGGTAACTATGGCTACACCTTC	CSAPGQGNYGYTF
TRBV18	-	TRBJ2-5	once	TGTGCCAGCTCACTCGGCACAGGGAGAGAGACCCAGTACTTC	CASSLGTGRETQYF
TRBV2	-	TRBJ1-5	-	TGTGCCAGCAGCCCCGACAGTCATAGCAATCAGCCCCAGCATTTT	CASSPDSHSNQPQHF
TRBV20-1	-	TRBJ1-5	few	TGCAGTGCTAGAGGCGACCAGGGAACTAGCAATCAGCCCCAGCATTTT	CSARGDQGTSNQPQHF
TRBV28	TRBD1	TRBJ1-2	-	TGTGCCAGCAGTCTCGCCGGGACAGGGGGCCTATCTAGTTATGGCTACACCTTC	CASSLAGTGGLSSYGYTF
TRBV7-2	-	TRBJ2-5	-	TGTGCCAGCAGCTTACAGTACCAAGAGACCCAGTACTTC	CASSLQYQETQYF
TRBV24-1	-	TRBJ2-7	once	TGTGCCACCAGTGATACCCGGGACCGTTCCTACGAGCAGTACTTC	CATSDTRDRSYEQYF
TRBV30	-	TRBJ1-3	-	TGTGCCTGGAGTATCTCTGGAAACACCATATATTTT	CAWSISGNTIYF
TRBV28	TRBD2	TRBJ2-1	-	TGTGCCAGCAGACGGACTAGCGGATACAATGAGCAGTTCTTC	CASRRTSGYNEQFF
TRBV7-9	-	TRBJ2-5	-	TGTGCCAGCAGCCGAGCCGAAGAGACCCAGTACTTC	CASSRAEETQYF
TRBV20-1	-	TRBJ1-6	few	TGCAGTGCCCCCGGGGGGGCGGGGTATAATTCACCCCTCCACTTT	CSAPGGAGYNSPLHF
TRBV20-1	TRBD2	TRBJ2-1	-	TGCAGTGCAGCCGGGACTAGCGGGCCCATGTTCTTC	CSAAGTSGPMFF
TRBV7-2	-	TRBJ1-2	-	TGTGCCAGCAGCCAAGAGGCATATGGCTACACCTTC	CASSQEAYGYTF
TRBV20-1	-	TRBJ1-1	-	TGCAGTGCTAGCCGAGGGGGTGAAGCTTTCTTT	CSASRGGEAFF
TRBV19	-	TRBJ1-1	-	TGTGCCAGTAGTATCACAGTTGAAGCTTTCTTT	CASSITVEAFF
TRBV2	TRBD2	TRBJ2-5	medium-sized	TGTGCCAGCAGTGAAGCGGTAGCGGGAGTGACAGAGACCCAGTACTTC	CASSEAVAGVTETQYF
TRBV18	TRBD1	TRBJ1-1	-	TGTGCCAGCAGTCCTGGGACAGGGAACACTGAAGCTTTCTTT	CASSPGTGNTEAFF
TRBV24-1	TRBD1	TRBJ2-5	few	TGTGCCACCAGTGATTCGGACAGGGGGTACCAAGAGACCCAGTACTTC	CATSDSDRGYQETQYF
TRBV6-1	TRBD1	TRBJ1-6	-	TGTGCCAGCAGCCGTTCCCCGGGACAGGGGACGAGCTCCTATAATTCACCCCTCCACTTT	CASSRSPGQGTSSYNSPLHF